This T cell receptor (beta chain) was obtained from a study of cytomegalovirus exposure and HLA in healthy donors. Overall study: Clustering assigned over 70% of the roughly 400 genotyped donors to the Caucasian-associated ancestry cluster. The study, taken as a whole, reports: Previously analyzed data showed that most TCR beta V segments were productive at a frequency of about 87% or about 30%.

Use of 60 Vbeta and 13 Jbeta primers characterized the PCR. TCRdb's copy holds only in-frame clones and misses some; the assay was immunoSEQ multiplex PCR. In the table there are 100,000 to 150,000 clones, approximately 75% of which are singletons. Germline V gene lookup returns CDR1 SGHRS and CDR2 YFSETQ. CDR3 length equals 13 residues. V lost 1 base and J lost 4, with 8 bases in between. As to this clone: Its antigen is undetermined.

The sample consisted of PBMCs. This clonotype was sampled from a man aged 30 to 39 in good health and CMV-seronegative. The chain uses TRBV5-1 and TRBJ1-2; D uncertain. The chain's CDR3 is CASSLNTVYGYTF. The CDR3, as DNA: TGCGCCAGCAGCTTGAACACCGTCTATGGCTACACCTTC. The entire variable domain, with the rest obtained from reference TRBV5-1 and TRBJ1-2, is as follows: KAGVTQTPRYLIKTRGQQVTLSCSPISGHRSVSWYQQTPGQGLQFLFEYFSETQRNKGNFPGRFSGRQFSNSRSEMNVSTLELGDSALYLCASSLNTVYGYTFGSGTRLTVV.